These 5 T cell receptor beta chains share one sample of origin, sequenced in a study of vaccination effects on CD4 cells after COVID-19. Antigen-specific CD4+ T cells expanded by the ViraFEST assay with viral peptide pools were then sequenced. Upon completion of 10 to 11 days in culture, CD4+ T cells were isolated. These receptors' targets are unknown. The method was immunoSEQ multiplex PCR; TCRdb's version includes in-frame clones alone and lacks a portion of them. Here the sample spans under 80,000 clones, roughly 72% being singletons. Sequences were derived from CD4+ T cells from PBMCs cultured with HCoV-229E spike peptides, sampled before COVID-19 vaccination. These receptors were taken from a human donor who received a COVID-19 vaccine.

This clone was detected once. J is TRBJ1-4 and V is TRBV5-8; D is possibly TRBD1 (5 bases). This CDR3 comprises 15 residues. V dropped 3 bases and J dropped 3 bases, with 12 bases sitting between them. Germline V gene data show CDR1 as SGHTS and CDR2 as YDEGEE. CDR3 DNA: TGTGCCAGCAGCTACTCGACAGCAGCTAATGAAAAACTGTTTTTT. It yields the protein CASSYSTAANEKLFF. Drawing the rest from reference TRBV5-8 and TRBJ1-4, the complete variable domain is EAGVTQSPTHLIKTRGQQATLRCSPISGHTSVYWYQQALGLGLQFLLWYDEGEERNRGNFPPRFSGRQFPNYSSELNVNALELEDSALYLCASSYSTAANEKLFFGSGTQLSVL.

The chain employs TRBV7-9 and TRBJ1-1; D is ambiguous. Trimming removed 2 bases from V and 11 bases from J, with 9 bases in between. The CDR3 extends over 11 amino acids. The germline V gene encodes CDR1 SEHNR and CDR2 FQNEAQ (reference sequence). CDR3 amino acids: CASSLYDRAFF. The CDR3 coding sequence is TGTGCCAGCAGCTTATATGATCGGGCTTTCTTT.

The CDR3, as DNA: TGCGCCAGCAGCGGGAGGACAGGGGGGAGTCAGCCCCAGCATTTT. Protein: CASSGRTGGSQPQHF. V is TRBV5-1 and J is TRBJ1-5, with 10 bases fitting TRBD1. CDR3 size: 15 residues. The J segment lost 6 bases and the V segment lost 4 bases, leaving 7 bases of the junction unmatched. The V gene's germline CDR1 is SGHRS and CDR2 YFSETQ.

The chain's CDR3 is CASSPWGGAGNTEAFF. The CDR3 bases are TGCGCCAGCAGCCCGTGGGGGGGCGCGGGGAACACTGAAGCTTTCTTT. This chain connects TRBV5-1 to TRBJ1-1, with D tentatively TRBD1 (6 bases). V lost 4 bases and J lost 1, with 17 bases in between. This CDR3 has 16 amino acids. Germline V gives CDR1 SGHRS, CDR2 YFSETQ.

The chain links TRBV19 to TRBJ1-2; 8 bases are a match to TRBD1. The germline CDR1 and CDR2 sequences are LNHDA and SQIVND (reference sequence). V was clipped by 5 bases and J by 7 bases; unmatched bases: 6. This CDR3 region has 13 residues. This CDR3 is CASSDTGGRGYTF. CDR3 bases: TGTGCCAGTAGTGACACAGGGGGACGTGGCTACACCTTC.